The present T cell receptor beta chain was sequenced within a study of T cells expressing NK-cell markers. Turning to the study itself: With respect to HCMV, most of the eight sequenced donors were seropositive, and one was seronegative.

TCRdb processed the 5' RACE reads again and assigns one entry to each CDR3 protein, with no DNA. This sample lists under 200,000 distinct CDR3 sequences; its ten largest clones have around a sixth. A note on this clonotype: The antigen is not known.

Study outcomes and limitations: Dominant NKG2C+ clonotypes made up roughly 1.0-8% of CD8+ T cells in several donors. In four donors, dominant clonotypes made up about 28.3-65% of CD3+CD56-NKG2C+ cells.

CDR3 size: 14 residues. Germline CDR1 and CDR2: SGHRS and YFSETQ. This receptor was obtained from a woman between 18 and 70 years old in good health. The sequencing sample was made of blood T cells: a sorted CD56 or NKG2C T cell subset, CD4+ or CD8+ T cells, or bulk PBMC T cells (not recorded which). J is TRBJ2-5 and V is TRBV5-1. CDR3 residues: CASSTQNFQETQYF.